These T cell receptor beta chains were read from a single sample in a study of a mutant IDH1 vaccine in newly diagnosed glioma. Clones were sequenced by immunoSEQ multiplex PCR, and TCRdb holds only the in-frame ones, with some missing. The data contain over 55,000 clones, around 80% of them singletons. Material: peripheral blood mononuclear cells (PBMCs), obtained from a glioma patient treated with radiotherapy, temozolomide or both. The receptor set was obtained from a woman between 18 and 29 years old with glioma. Some clones in this sample may be carry-over from other donors' samples. Both conserved end residues are part of each CDR3. Each record gives: CDR3 DNA, CDR3 protein, J gene, CDR3 length, V gene, D gene. The D gene is left open where the match is weak.

TGTGCCAGCAGCCAAACTAATTCCTACGAGCAGTACTTC,CASSQTNSYEQYF,TRBJ2-7,13,TRBV4-2,-
TGTGCCAGCAGCTTCGGAACAGGTGTGAACACTGAAGCTTTCTTT,CASSFGTGVNTEAFF,TRBJ1-1,15,TRBV9,-
TGTGCCAGCAGCGTAGACCTGACTAGCGGGATTAAAGGCGAGCAGTACTTC,CASSVDLTSGIKGEQYF,TRBJ2-7,17,TRBV9,TRBD2
TGTGCCAGCAGCCGGACAGGGGTTGGAAACACCATATATTTT,CASSRTGVGNTIYF,TRBJ1-3,14,TRBV5-4,TRBD1
TGTGCCACGAAAAGACAGGATCAGTATAATTCACCCCTCCACTTT,CATKRQDQYNSPLHF,TRBJ1-6,15,TRBV10-3,-
TGTGCCAGCAGTGACCTAGGGGGCTCTGGGGCCAACGTCCTGACTTTC,CASSDLGGSGANVLTF,TRBJ2-6,16,TRBV6-4,-
TGTGCTAGTGGTCCCCGGACAGGGACCACCGGGGAGCTGTTTTTT,CASGPRTGTTGELFF,TRBJ2-2,15,TRBV12-5,TRBD1
TGCAGCGTAGCCGGGGCCCAAGAGACCCAGTACTTC,CSVAGAQETQYF,TRBJ2-5,12,TRBV29-1,-
TGTGCCATCAGTGATCAACTCTCCAATAACTATGGCTACACCTTC,CAISDQLSNNYGYTF,TRBJ1-2,15,TRBV10-3,-
TGTGCCAGCAGCGTTAGCGGGGGGGCCGGGGATACGCAGTATTTT,CASSVSGGAGDTQYF,TRBJ2-3,15,TRBV7-6,TRBD2
TGTGCCAGCAGGGGGGTTTACTCCTATAATTCACCCCTCCACTTT,CASRGVYSYNSPLHF,TRBJ1-6,15,TRBV6-6,-
TGTGCTAGTGGTTGGAGCACAGATACGCAGTATTTT,CASGWSTDTQYF,TRBJ2-3,12,TRBV12-5,-
TGTGCCAGCAGCCTTAGCACTGAAGCTTTCTTT,CASSLSTEAFF,TRBJ1-1,11,TRBV4-2,-
TGTGCCAGCACCCCGGGGGGCGCGGAGACCCAGTACTTC,CASTPGGAETQYF,TRBJ2-5,13,TRBV6-5,-
TGTGCCAGCAGTGAAGGGGGGACAGAGTATGAAGCTTTCTTT,CASSEGGTEYEAFF,TRBJ1-1,14,TRBV6-1,TRBD1
TGTGCCAGCAGTGAAGCGCGCGTGAAAGAGGCTTTCTTT,CASSEARVKEAFF,TRBJ1-1,13,TRBV2,-
TGTGCCAGCAGCCCGACAGACTACACAGATACGCAGTATTTT,CASSPTDYTDTQYF,TRBJ2-3,14,TRBV7-9,-
TGCGCCAGCAGCCAAGATTCGACCCAAGGCGAGCAGTACTTC,CASSQDSTQGEQYF,TRBJ2-7,14,TRBV4-3,-
TGCGCCAGCAGCCATTTGCCTGGGGGAGGGGAGACCCAGTACTTC,CASSHLPGGGETQYF,TRBJ2-5,15,TRBV4-1,TRBD2
TGTGCCAGCTTCAGGGGAAACACCGGGGAGCTGTTTTTT,CASFRGNTGELFF,TRBJ2-2,13,TRBV5-5,-